This T cell receptor beta chain was captured in a study of cytomegalovirus exposure and HLA in healthy donors. As for the study in general: Inside one of the first data releases sat 85 million or so unique TCRs taken from HLA-typed donors.

With 60 Vbeta and 13 Jbeta primers, the PCR was carried out. TCRdb's copy holds only in-frame clones and misses some; the assay was immunoSEQ multiplex PCR. Here the sample spans 120,000 or so clones, roughly 80% being singletons. To note about this clone: Its antigen is still unknown.

Deletions cut 6 bases from V and 0 bases from J, with 6 bases between. The CDR3 totals 13 residues. Germline values: CDR1 SEHNR, CDR2 FQNEAQ (reference sequence). Study results and caveats: Cytomegalovirus association was assigned to approximately 180 TCR beta chains. In all likelihood, a cluster of highly shared sequence variants was a sequencing artifact.

The specimen sequenced was PBMCs. This chain uses TRBV7-9 with TRBJ1-3; D possibly corresponds to TRBD1 (5 bases). The sequence was obtained from a man aged 18 to 30 in good health and CMV-seronegative. The CDR3, as DNA: TGTGCCAGCAGAACAGGCTCTGGAAACACCATATATTTT. It is translated as CASRTGSGNTIYF. Full variable domain (missing parts from reference TRBV7-9 and TRBJ1-3): DTGVSQNPRHKITKRGQNVTFRCDPISEHNRLYWYRQTLGQGPEFLTYFQNEAQLEKSRLLSDRFSAERPKGSFSTLEIQRTEQGDSAMYLCASRTGSGNTIYFGEGSWLTVV.